The rows below give T cell receptor beta chains drawn from one sample of a study of blood T cell repertoires in COVID-19. Clones were sequenced by immunoSEQ multiplex PCR, and TCRdb holds only the in-frame ones, with some missing. Of about 420,000 clones detected, roughly 90% appear once; the ten largest clones hold 0.8% to 0.85%. Source material: peripheral blood. The receptors were gathered from a man in his late teens or twenties with COVID-19, enrolled during active disease. Each CDR3 is given with its conserved first and last residue. Fields, in order: V gene, CDR3 length, clone size, J gene, CDR3 protein. Size values are once, few and many counts, or a class for expanded clones, and some rows have none.

TRBV18	14	.	TRBJ1-1	CASSGGQGAVDAFF
TRBV15	13	.	TRBJ2-7	CATSRDPGYEQYF
TRBV5-1	14	.	TRBJ2-1	CASSLALGLGEQFF
TRBV3-1/TRBV3-2	13	.	TRBJ2-5	CASSHRAGETQYF
TRBV6-5	15	.	TRBJ1-1	CASDYRGSGNTEAFF
TRBV9	16	.	TRBJ2-1	CASSPAGRLVGDEQFF
TRBV9	15	.	TRBJ2-6	CASSNAPRGANVLTF
TRBV27	14	.	TRBJ1-5	CASSSQGKGQPQHF
TRBV5-1	14	.	TRBJ2-7	CASSIGQGTYEQYF
TRBV11-3	16	.	TRBJ2-3	CASSGRGTTVTDTQYF
TRBV30	15	.	TRBJ2-1	CAWSGLAGKRNEQFF
TRBV19	15	.	TRBJ2-7	CASSFSGAGSYEQYF
TRBV5-1	17	.	TRBJ2-2	CASSLVPPFVNTGELFF
TRBV6-4	14	few	TRBJ1-2	CASSEGTGGYGYTF
TRBV5-4	20	.	TRBJ2-3	CASSLDAGGLAGSFTDTQYF
TRBV2	19	once	TRBJ2-1	CASSEGTSGRVRFLGEQFF
TRBV2	14	.	TRBJ1-2	CASRRDITNYGYTF
TRBV7-3	14	.	TRBJ2-3	CASSLERDSYTQYF
TRBV5-4	15	.	TRBJ2-1	CASSFSGSKYNEQFF
TRBV9	15	few	TRBJ1-1	CASSVEGEGNTEAFF
TRBV3-1/TRBV3-2	15	.	TRBJ2-1	CASSVTSGSYNEQFF
TRBV3-1/TRBV3-2	22	.	TRBJ2-1	CASSHPGLAGGPRRSSYNEQFF
TRBV12-3/TRBV12-4	12	.	TRBJ2-2	CASRGSGGELFF
TRBV3-1/TRBV3-2	14	.	TRBJ2-2	CASSPTGDTGELFF
TRBV11-3	16	.	TRBJ2-2	CASSPKDRVNAGELFF
TRBV27	12	few	TRBJ1-1	CASKRTGTEAFF
TRBV3-1/TRBV3-2	16	.	TRBJ1-4	CASSHRGSGTNEKLFF
TRBV3-1/TRBV3-2	17	.	TRBJ2-3	CASSQDLGGGVGDTQYF
TRBV28	13	.	TRBJ1-6	CASNRQGNSPLHF
TRBV28	15	.	TRBJ2-7	CASRPTSGSPYEQYF
TRBV9	15	.	TRBJ1-5	CASSAGTGGAEPQHF
TRBV27	14	.	TRBJ1-1	CASHYRDMNTEAFF
TRBV9	14	.	TRBJ2-7	CASSLGETSYEQYF
TRBV19	18	.	TRBJ1-1	CASRPPGSRGGINTEAFF
TRBV5-1	14	.	TRBJ2-3	CASSLAGGLDTQYF
TRBV9	15	.	TRBJ2-1	CASSRDRGSYNEQFF
TRBV7-8	14	.	TRBJ1-1	CASTPWQGASEAFF
TRBV7-9	14	.	TRBJ2-7	CASSRLLEEQEQYF
TRBV3-1/TRBV3-2	16	few	TRBJ2-3	CASSQGLAGAGDTQYF
TRBV6-5	14	.	TRBJ2-7	CASSYVAGTYEQYF
TRBV5-1	13	.	TRBJ2-7	CASSQQGSEEQYF
TRBV19	14	.	TRBJ2-3	CASAGGSYTDTQYF
TRBV3-1/TRBV3-2	15	.	TRBJ1-2	CASSQDPGEGYGYTF
TRBV6-5	16	.	TRBJ2-1	CASSYLAGSPYNEQFF
TRBV2	11	.	TRBJ1-1	CASSEGPEAFF
TRBV9	14	.	TRBJ2-3	CASSVSDYTDTQYF
TRBV28	16	.	TRBJ2-7	CASSFGGGASPYEQYF
TRBV7-8	17	.	TRBJ2-1	CASSLRGLLPRPGGQFF
TRBV28	12	.	TRBJ2-1	CASRVTSDEQFF
TRBV5-5	15	.	TRBJ1-2	CASRFNRWRDYGYTF
TRBV5-4	15	once	TRBJ2-1	CASSHASRDTNEQFF
TRBV2	14	.	TRBJ2-1	CASIGTSGGYEQFF